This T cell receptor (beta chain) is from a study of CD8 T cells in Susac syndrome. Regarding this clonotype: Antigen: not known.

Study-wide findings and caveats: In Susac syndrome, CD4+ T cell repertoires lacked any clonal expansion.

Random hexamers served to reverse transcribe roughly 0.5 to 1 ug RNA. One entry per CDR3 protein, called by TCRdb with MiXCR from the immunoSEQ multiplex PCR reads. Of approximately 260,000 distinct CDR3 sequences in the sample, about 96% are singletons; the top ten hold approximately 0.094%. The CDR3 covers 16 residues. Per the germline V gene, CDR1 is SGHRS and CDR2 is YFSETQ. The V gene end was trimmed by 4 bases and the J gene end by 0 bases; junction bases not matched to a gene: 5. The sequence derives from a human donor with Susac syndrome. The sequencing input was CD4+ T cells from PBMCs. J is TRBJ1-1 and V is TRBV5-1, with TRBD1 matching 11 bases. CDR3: CASSGRTGGVNTEAFF. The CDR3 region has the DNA TGCGCCAGCAGCGGGAGGACAGGGGGCGTGAACACTGAAGCTTTCTTT. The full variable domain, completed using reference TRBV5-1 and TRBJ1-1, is KAGVTQTPRYLIKTRGQQVTLSCSPISGHRSVSWYQQTPGQGLQFLFEYFSETQRNKGNFPGRFSGRQFSNSRSEMNVSTLELGDSALYLCASSGRTGGVNTEAFFGQGTRLTVV.